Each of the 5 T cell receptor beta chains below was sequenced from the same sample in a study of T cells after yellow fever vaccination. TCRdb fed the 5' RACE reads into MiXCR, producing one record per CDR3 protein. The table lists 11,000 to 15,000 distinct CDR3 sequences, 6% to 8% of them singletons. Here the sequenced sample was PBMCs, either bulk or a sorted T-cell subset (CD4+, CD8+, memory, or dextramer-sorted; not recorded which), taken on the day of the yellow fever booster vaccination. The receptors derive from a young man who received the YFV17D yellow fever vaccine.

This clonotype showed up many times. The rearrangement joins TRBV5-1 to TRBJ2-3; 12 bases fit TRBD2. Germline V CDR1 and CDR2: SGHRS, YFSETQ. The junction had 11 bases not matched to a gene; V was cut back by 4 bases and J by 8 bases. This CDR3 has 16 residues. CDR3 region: CASSQTLAGGPGTQYF. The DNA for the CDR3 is TGCGCCAGCAGCCAAACCCTAGCGGGGGGGCCGGGTACGCAGTATTTT. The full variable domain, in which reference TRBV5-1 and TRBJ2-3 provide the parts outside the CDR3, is KAGVTQTPRYLIKTRGQQVTLSCSPISGHRSVSWYQQTPGQGLQFLFEYFSETQRNKGNFPGRFSGRQFSNSRSEMNVSTLELGDSALYLCASSQTLAGGPGTQYFGPGTRLTVL.

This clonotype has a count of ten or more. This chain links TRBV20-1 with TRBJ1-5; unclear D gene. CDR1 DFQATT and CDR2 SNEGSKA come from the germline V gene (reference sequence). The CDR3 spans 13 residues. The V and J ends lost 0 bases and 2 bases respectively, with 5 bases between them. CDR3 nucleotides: TGCAGTGCTAGAGATGGGGGCAATCAGCCCCAGCATTTT. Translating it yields CSARDGGNQPQHF.

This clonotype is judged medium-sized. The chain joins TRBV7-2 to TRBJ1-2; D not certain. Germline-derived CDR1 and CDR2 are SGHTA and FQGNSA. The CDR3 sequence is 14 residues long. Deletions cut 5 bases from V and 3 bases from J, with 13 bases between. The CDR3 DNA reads TGTGCCAGCAGCCCCGGACCATGGGACTATGGCTACACCTTC. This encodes CASSPGPWDYGYTF.

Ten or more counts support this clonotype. The CDR3 DNA reads as TGTGCCACCAGCAGAGTAGTAAAACAGGGGGAAAACGTCCTGACTTTC. Encoded protein: CATSRVVKQGENVLTF. J is TRBJ2-6 and V is TRBV15, with 8 nucleotides matching TRBD1. V shed 1 base and J 10 bases; nucleotides not matched to a gene: 9. The CDR3 extends over 16 amino acids. Germline loops: CDR1 LNHNV, CDR2 YYDKDF (reference sequence).

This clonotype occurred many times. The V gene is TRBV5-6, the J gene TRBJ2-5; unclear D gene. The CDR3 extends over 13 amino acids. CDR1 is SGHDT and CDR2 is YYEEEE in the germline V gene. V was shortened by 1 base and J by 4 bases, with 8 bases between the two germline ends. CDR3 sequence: CASSLRLGETQYF. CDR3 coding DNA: TGTGCCAGCAGCTTGCGATTGGGAGAGACCCAGTACTTC.